The T cell receptor beta chain described here comes from a study of T cells after yellow fever vaccination. Trimming shortened V by 10 bases and J by 6 bases, and 16 bases separated the two germline ends. The CDR3 has 13 residues. Germline V CDR1 and CDR2: SNHLY, FYNNEI. The sample holds many counts of this clonotype. TCRdb passed the 5' RACE reads through MiXCR, listing each CDR3 protein once. The sample contains about 53,000 distinct CDR3 sequences, approximately 6% of which appear only once. The sequence came from a man younger than 35 who received the YFV17D yellow fever vaccine. V and J are TRBV2 and TRBJ2-1; weak D call: TRBD1 (6 bases). The material sequenced was PBMCs, either bulk or a sorted T-cell subset (CD4+, CD8+, memory, or dextramer-sorted; not recorded which), taken on the day of the yellow fever booster vaccination. This CDR3 reads CAKGEQLPNEQFF. CDR3 DNA sequence: TGTGCCAAGGGGGAACAGCTTCCCAATGAGCAGTTCTTC.